The clone carrying this TCR beta chain was seen a handful of times. Its antigen is not identified. This record comes from a study of shared clonotypes between healthy human individuals. The overall study: The cohort had a couple of women and three men, ages 18 to 49.

Study-level results: When naive CD4 clonotypes were compared across a handful of donors, about 4.9% were shared.

Assay execution took place at the deep level. Generated by immunoSEQ multiplex PCR, the TCRdb table keeps only in-frame clones and is missing some. Here the sample spans nearly 1,000,000 clones, approximately 80% being singletons. CDR1 is MNHEY and CDR2 is SMNVEV in the germline V gene (reference sequence). V lost 5 bases, J lost 2 bases, and 19 bases lay in between. The CDR3 is 18 amino acids. Sequenced: memory CD4+ T cells sorted from blood. This sample's subset: CD45RA-negative fraction. This clonotype was sampled from a man younger than 30 in good health. The J gene is TRBJ2-6, the V gene TRBV27; maybe TRBD2 (5 bases). The CDR3 loop reads CASSLHTRVIPGANVLTF. The CDR3 coding sequence is TGTGCCAGCAGTCTCCACACTAGGGTTATCCCTGGGGCCAACGTCCTGACTTTC.